The next 11 T cell receptor beta chains were all read from a single sample in a study of cytomegalovirus exposure and HLA in healthy donors. Researchers ran the PCR with 60 Vbeta and 13 Jbeta primers. This table comes from immunoSEQ multiplex PCR, and its TCRdb copy is limited to in-frame clones, with some not included. The table has around 100,000 clones, 66% seen once. Material: PBMCs. These TCRs come from a woman aged 50 to 65 in good health and CMV-seronegative.

This chain uses TRBV5-1 with TRBJ2-6; 7 nucleotides agree with TRBD1. The germline V gene encodes CDR1 SGHRS and CDR2 YFSETQ. There are 15 residues in the CDR3. Germline trimming cut 4 bases from V and 2 bases from J; bases unmatched to any gene: 3. In nucleotides, the CDR3 is TGCGCCAGCAGCGTCGACAGGGCTGGGGCCAACGTCCTGACTTTC. As protein: CASSVDRAGANVLTF.

The rearrangement links TRBV10-2 to TRBJ2-3; 8 positions match TRBD2. Trimming cost V 0 bases and J 9 bases; bases outside gene matches: 11. CDR3 length equals 16 residues. Germline V gene data show CDR1 as WSHSY and CDR2 as SAAADI. The CDR3, as DNA: TGCGCCAGCAGTGAGTCCAGCGGGGGTCCTCCAGGGACGCAGTATTTT. Amino acids: CASSESSGGPPGTQYF.

V gene TRBV2 combines with J gene TRBJ2-7; TRBD2 might be the D (7 bases). Deletions cut 6 bases from V and 4 bases from J, with 19 bases between. Germline V gene data show CDR1 as SNHLY and CDR2 as FYNNEI. This CDR3 contains 15 residues. The chain's CDR3 is CASSDPGGRSYEQYF. As DNA, the CDR3 is TGTGCCAGCAGCGACCCCGGGGGGCGTTCATACGAGCAGTACTTC.

The chain combines TRBV19 with TRBJ2-5, with 7 bases that match TRBD2. CDR3 size: 15 residues. From germline, CDR1 is LNHDA and CDR2 SQIVND (reference sequence). The V and J ends lost 6 bases and 4 bases, in that order; junction bases with no gene match: 11. CDR3 residues: CASSPGGGGSETQYF. CDR3 DNA sequence: TGTGCCAGTAGCCCCGGCGGGGGAGGCTCAGAGACCCAGTACTTC.

The CDR3 reads CASRERYNSPLHF. CDR3 nucleotides: TGTGCCAGCCGGGAGCGGTATAATTCACCCCTCCACTTT. The chain links TRBV28 to TRBJ1-6; D uncertain. Germline assignment: CDR1 MDHEN and CDR2 SYDVKM. Trimming took off 8 bases at V and 4 bases at J, with 9 bases between the two ends. There are 13 residues in the CDR3.

The chain is built from TRBV6-5 and TRBJ1-6; TRBD1 aligns across 7 bases. V gave up 5 bases and J gave up 11 bases; unmatched junction bases: 9. CDR1 and CDR2 (germline): MNHEY, SVGAGI. The CDR3 is made up of 14 amino acids. CDR3 amino acids: CASSQGQDYAPLHF. The CDR3 DNA follows: TGTGCCAGCAGTCAAGGACAGGACTATGCACCCCTCCACTTT.

This clone was observed a handful of times. The chain joins TRBV7-9 to TRBJ2-5, with a possible D match to TRBD1 (5 bases). The length of the CDR3 is 15 residues. Germline V CDR1 and CDR2: SEHNR, FQNEAQ (reference sequence). The V and J ends lost 3 bases and 2 bases respectively, with 13 bases between them. The CDR3 nucleotides are TGTGCCAGCAGCTTGCAGGGTCAAGTACAAGAGACCCAGTACTTC. As protein: CASSLQGQVQETQYF.

V gene TRBV2 combines with J gene TRBJ2-1; 7 nucleotides align to TRBD1. This CDR3 is 13 amino acids long. Germline V gene data show CDR1 as SNHLY and CDR2 as FYNNEI. J lost 5 bases, V lost 7 bases, and 5 bases had no gene match. The CDR3 bases are TGTGCCAGCAAAACAGGGGCGCACAATGAGCAGTTCTTC. Translating it yields CASKTGAHNEQFF.

The J gene is TRBJ2-5, the V gene TRBV2; 15 bases match TRBD2. J was trimmed by 7 bases and V by 6 bases; bases with no gene match: 9. The CDR3 consists of 16 residues. CDR1 and CDR2 from the germline V gene are SNHLY and FYNNEI. The DNA for the CDR3 is TGTGCCAGCAGCGGGACTAGCGGGGGGACCGGAGGGACCCAGTACTTC. Translated: CASSGTSGGTGGTQYF.

The gene calls are TRBV7-6 and TRBJ1-2; D gene uncertain. CDR3 length: 15 amino acids. CDR1 is SGHVS, CDR2 FNYEAQ, per germline. Trimming left V 5 bases short and J 5 bases short, with 18 bases between. In nucleotides, the CDR3 is TGTGCCAGCAGCCGAGTGGCAGGCGCGGGGTATGGCTACACCTTC. This gives the protein CASSRVAGAGYGYTF.

Note on this clone: At one end, the junction sequence differs from germline, possibly due to a read error. The chain joins TRBV7-6 to TRBJ1-2; D perhaps matches TRBD1 (5 bases). The CDR3 covers 12 residues. The germline V gene encodes CDR1 SGHVS and CDR2 FNYEAQ. Written as DNA, the CDR3 is TGTGCCAGCAGCGGACACCGGGAGGGCTATGCCTTC. Amino acid sequence: CASSGHREGYAF.